This TCR beta chain emerged from a study of cytomegalovirus exposure and HLA in healthy donors. Trimming stripped 3 bases from V and 4 bases from J, with 6 bases between. CDR1 and CDR2 from the germline V gene are SGHAT and FQDESV (reference sequence). The CDR3 loop spans 13 amino acids. Use of 60 Vbeta and 13 Jbeta primers characterized the PCR. Clones were read by immunoSEQ multiplex PCR, and TCRdb kept only the in-frame ones, dropping some. This sample has under 110,000 clones, with 76% found just once. The gene calls are TRBV11-1 and TRBJ2-2; maybe TRBD2 (5 bases). The receptor comes from a man aged 35 to 55 in good health and CMV-seronegative. Sequenced: PBMCs. CDR3 in DNA: TGTGCCAGCAGCTTCCGGGGCACCGGGGAGCTGTTTTTT. Translating it yields CASSFRGTGELFF.